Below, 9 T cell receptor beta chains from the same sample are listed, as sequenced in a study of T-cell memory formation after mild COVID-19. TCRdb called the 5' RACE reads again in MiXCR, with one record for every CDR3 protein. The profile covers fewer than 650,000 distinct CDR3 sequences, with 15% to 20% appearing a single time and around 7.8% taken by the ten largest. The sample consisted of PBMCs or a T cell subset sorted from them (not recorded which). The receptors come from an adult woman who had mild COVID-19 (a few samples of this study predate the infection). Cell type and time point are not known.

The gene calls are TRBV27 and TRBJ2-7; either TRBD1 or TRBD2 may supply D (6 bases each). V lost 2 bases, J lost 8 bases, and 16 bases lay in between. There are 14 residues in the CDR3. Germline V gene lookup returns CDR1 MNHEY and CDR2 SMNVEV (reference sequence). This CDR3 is CASSLRTPGAKQYF. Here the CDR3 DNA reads TGTGCCAGCAGTTTAAGGACGCCGGGGGCCAAGCAGTACTTC.

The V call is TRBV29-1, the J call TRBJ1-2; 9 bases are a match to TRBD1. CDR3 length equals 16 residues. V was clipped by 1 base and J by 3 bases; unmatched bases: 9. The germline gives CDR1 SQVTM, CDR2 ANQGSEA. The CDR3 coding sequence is TGCAGCGTTGAAGGGGGGGACAGGGCACTAGACTATGGCTACACCTTC. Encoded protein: CSVEGGDRALDYGYTF.

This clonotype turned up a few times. CDR3 loop: CASAPGGGASSYNEQFF. Here the CDR3 DNA reads TGTGCCAGCGCACCTGGGGGCGGTGCCAGCTCCTACAATGAGCAGTTCTTC. The chain links TRBV7-8 to TRBJ2-1, with D possibly matching TRBD1 (6 bases). The CDR3 is 17 residues long. CDR1 is SGHVS and CDR2 is FQNEAQ in the germline V gene. The V and J ends lost 8 bases and 0 bases respectively, with 20 bases between them. Full variable domain (remainder filled in from reference TRBV7-8 and TRBJ2-1): GAGVSQSPRYKVAKRGQDVALRCDPISGHVSLFWYQQALGQGPEFLTYFQNEAQLDKSGLPSDRFFAERPEGSVSTLKIQRTQQEDSAVYLCASAPGGGASSYNEQFFGPGTRLTVL.

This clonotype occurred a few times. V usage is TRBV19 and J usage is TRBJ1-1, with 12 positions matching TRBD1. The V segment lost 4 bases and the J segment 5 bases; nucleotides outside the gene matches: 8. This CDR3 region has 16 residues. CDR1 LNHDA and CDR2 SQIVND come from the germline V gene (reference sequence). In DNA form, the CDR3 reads TGTGCCAGTAGTAGGGGACAGGGGGCGATGTGGACTGAAGCTTTCTTT. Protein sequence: CASSRGQGAMWTEAFF.

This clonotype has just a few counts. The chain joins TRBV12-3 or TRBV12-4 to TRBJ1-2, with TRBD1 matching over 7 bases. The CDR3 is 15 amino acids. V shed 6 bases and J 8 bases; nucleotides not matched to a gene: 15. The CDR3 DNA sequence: TGTGCCAGCAGCCTAAAGCTACAGGGGTCGGGGGGCTACACCTTC. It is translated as CASSLKLQGSGGYTF.

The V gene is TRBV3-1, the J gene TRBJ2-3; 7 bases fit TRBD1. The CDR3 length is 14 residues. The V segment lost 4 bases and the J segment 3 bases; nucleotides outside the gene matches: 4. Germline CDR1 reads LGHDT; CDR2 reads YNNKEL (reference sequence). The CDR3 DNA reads TGTGCCAGCAGCCCTTGGGACAGAACAGATACGCAGTATTTT. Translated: CASSPWDRTDTQYF.

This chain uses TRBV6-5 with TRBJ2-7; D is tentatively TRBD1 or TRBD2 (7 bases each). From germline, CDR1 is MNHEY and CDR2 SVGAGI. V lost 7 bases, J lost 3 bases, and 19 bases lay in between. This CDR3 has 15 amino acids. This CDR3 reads CASTPSGRGRYEQYF. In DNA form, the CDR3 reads TGTGCCAGCACCCCCAGTGGGAGGGGGCGCTACGAGCAGTACTTC.

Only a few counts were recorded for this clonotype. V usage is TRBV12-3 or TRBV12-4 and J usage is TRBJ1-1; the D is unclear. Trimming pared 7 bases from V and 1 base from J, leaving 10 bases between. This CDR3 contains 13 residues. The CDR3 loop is CASNREANTEAFF. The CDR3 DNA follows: TGTGCCAGCAACCGCGAGGCGAACACTGAAGCTTTCTTT.

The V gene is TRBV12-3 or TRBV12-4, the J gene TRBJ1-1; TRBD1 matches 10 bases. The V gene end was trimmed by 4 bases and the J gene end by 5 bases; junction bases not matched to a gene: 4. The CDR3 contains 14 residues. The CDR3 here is CASSSTGGWTEAFF. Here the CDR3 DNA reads TGTGCCAGCAGTTCGACAGGGGGCTGGACTGAAGCTTTCTTT.